This T cell receptor beta chain originates from a study of cytomegalovirus exposure and HLA in healthy donors. The CDR3 is 12 amino acids. Germline lookup yields CDR1 SEHNR and CDR2 FQNEAQ (reference sequence). Regarding the study as a whole: In an earlier analysis, most TCR beta V segments were productive about 87% or about 30% of the time. In a later analysis, TCR association rates varied by HLA locus: DRB1 most, HLA-C fewest. Several of the most significant clusters appeared linked to common viral pathogens, based on a later analysis.

As regards this clone: The antigen remains unidentified. At one end the junction does not follow the germline gene, possibly because of a read error.

The PCR was carried out with 60 Vbeta primers and 13 Jbeta primers. Assay used: immunoSEQ multiplex PCR; TCRdb lists only in-frame clones, some missing. The table records about 160,000 clones, 80% of them present only once. The source material was PBMCs. This TCR derives from a man younger than 30 in good health and CMV-seropositive. This chain uses TRBV7-9 with TRBJ1-1; TRBD1 matches at 7 bases. The CDR3 reads CAGRRGNTKAFF. Written as DNA, the CDR3 is TGTGCCGGACGCAGGGGGAACACTAAAGCTTTCTTT. The whole variable domain, filled in from reference TRBV7-9 and TRBJ1-1, reads DTGVSQNPRHKITKRGQNVTFRCDPISEHNRLYWYRQTLGQGPEFLTYFQNEAQLEKSRLLSDRFSAERPKGSFSTLEIQRTEQGDSAMYLCAGRRGNTKAFFGQGTRLTVV.